Below, 16 T cell receptor beta chains from the same sample are listed, as sequenced in a study of blood T cell repertoires in COVID-19. Sequencing used immunoSEQ multiplex PCR; TCRdb keeps in-frame clones, though not all of them. This table holds around 95,000 clones, approximately 90% found once. Sequenced input: peripheral blood. These TCRs come from a man aged 50-59 years with active COVID-19.

V is TRBV6-5 and J is TRBJ1-2; 8 bases line up with TRBD1. This CDR3 has 13 amino acids. After removal of 6 bases from V and 4 bases from J, the junction contained 4 bases not matched to a gene. Looked up from germline, CDR1 is MNHEY and CDR2 is SVGAGI. CDR3 nucleotides: TGTGCCAGCAGGACAGGGGTTGGCTATGGCTACACCTTC. This translates into CASRTGVGYGYTF.

This clone was counted between two and nine times. The chain has TRBV24-1 and TRBJ2-1; TRBD2 is a possible D gene (6 bases). The CDR3 is 15 amino acids. In germline, CDR1 is KGHDR, CDR2 SFDVKD. The V end was cut by 0 bases, the J end by 8 bases, with 13 bases between. Written as DNA, the CDR3 is TGTGCCACCAGTGATTTGGGAGGGGCAGCGGATGAGCAGTTCTTC. It translates to CATSDLGGAADEQFF.

This clone appeared once. This sequence joins TRBV6-6 and TRBJ2-7, with 7 positions matching TRBD1. CDR1 and CDR2 from the germline V gene are MNHNY and SVGAGI (reference sequence). The CDR3 is made up of 14 amino acids. The junction had 7 bases not matched to a gene; V was cut back by 6 bases and J by 2 bases. The CDR3 loop is CASRRQGATYEQYF. The CDR3 DNA reads as TGTGCCAGCAGGAGACAGGGCGCTACCTACGAGCAGTACTTC.

The genes are TRBV19 and TRBJ2-7; 8 bases agree with TRBD1. With 3 bases clipped from V and 6 bases from J, the junction kept 7 bases outside the gene matches. From germline, CDR1 is LNHDA and CDR2 SQIVND (reference sequence). This CDR3 comprises 14 residues. As DNA, the CDR3 is TGTGCCAGTAGTATGTTTGCAGGGGGCAGCGAGCAGTACGTC. It specifies CASSMFAGGSEQYV.

The V and J genes are TRBV19 and TRBJ1-2; no firm D call. Germline CDR1 reads LNHDA; CDR2 reads SQIVND (reference sequence). This CDR3 region has 14 residues. Trimming left V 9 bases short and J 4 bases short, with 18 bases between. The CDR3 is CASYSVSSGYGYTF. CDR3 nucleotides: TGTGCCAGCTATTCGGTAAGCTCCGGCTATGGCTACACCTTC.

This clone was detected only once. The chain has TRBV5-8 and TRBJ1-4, with 9 bases matching TRBD1. CDR1 and CDR2 from the germline V gene are SGHTS and YDEGEE. V was pared by 2 bases and J by 4 bases, with 3 bases of the junction left unmatched. This CDR3 is 15 amino acids long. The CDR3 DNA is TGTGCCAGCAGCTTAAACAGGGGGCGTAATGAAAAACTGTTTTTT. It specifies CASSLNRGRNEKLFF.

The rearrangement links TRBV7-8 to TRBJ1-5; 7 nucleotides align to TRBD1. This CDR3 spans 15 amino acids. Germline lookup yields CDR1 SGHVS and CDR2 FQNEAQ. Losses at the gene ends were 5 bases for V and 3 bases for J; bases not matched to a gene: 7. The CDR3 DNA sequence: TGTGCCAGCAGCCCTCAGACAGGGACCAATCAGCCCCAGCATTTT. This gives the protein CASSPQTGTNQPQHF.

This rearrangement joins TRBV2 to TRBJ2-2, with D tentatively TRBD1 (6 bases). Trimming shortened V by 5 bases and J by 6 bases, and 13 bases separated the two germline ends. The CDR3 consists of 14 residues. From germline, CDR1 is SNHLY and CDR2 FYNNEI. This CDR3 is CASSRDKVPGELFF. The CDR3 bases are TGTGCCAGCAGTCGGGACAAAGTCCCCGGGGAGCTGTTTTTT.

This chain joins TRBV30 and TRBJ2-5; TRBD1 matches at 7 bases. Trimming at V came to 1 base and at J to 7 bases, leaving 9 bases not matched to a gene. Germline-derived CDR1 and CDR2 are GTSNPN and SVGIG (reference sequence). This CDR3 spans 14 amino acids. This CDR3 reads CAWSAGQARGTQYF. As DNA, the CDR3 is TGTGCCTGGAGTGCAGGACAGGCCCGGGGGACCCAGTACTTC.

The V call is TRBV27, the J call TRBJ1-4; TRBD1 matches 7 bases. After removal of 7 bases from V and 4 bases from J, the junction contained 9 bases not matched to a gene. Germline CDR1 is MNHEY and CDR2 is SMNVEV (reference sequence). The CDR3 runs to 15 residues. The CDR3 DNA follows: TGTGCCAGCACCGGGACAGCCGGTTTTAATGAAAAACTGTTTTTT. It is translated as CASTGTAGFNEKLFF.

The chain links TRBV6-1 to TRBJ2-2; weak D call: TRBD2 (5 bases). Germline V gene sequence: CDR1 MNHNS, CDR2 SASEGT. The CDR3 is 14 amino acids. V dropped 2 bases and J dropped 3 bases, with 7 bases sitting between them. The CDR3 loop is CASSERGDTGELFF. CDR3 coding DNA: TGTGCCAGCAGTGAACGGGGAGACACCGGGGAGCTGTTTTTT.

CDR3 sequence: CASSSQGARSYNEQFF. Here the CDR3 DNA reads TGCGCCAGCAGCAGTCAGGGGGCTAGGTCCTACAATGAGCAGTTCTTC. This chain joins TRBV5-1 and TRBJ2-1; 8 bases are shared with TRBD1. The ends lost 4 bases at V and 1 base at J; junction bases unmatched: 7. This CDR3 comprises 16 residues. Germline V gene sequence: CDR1 SGHRS, CDR2 YFSETQ.

The rearrangement joins TRBV30 to TRBJ1-6; weak D call: TRBD1 (5 bases). Germline V CDR1 and CDR2: GTSNPN, SVGIG (reference sequence). V was trimmed by 2 bases and J by 5 bases, leaving 10 bases between them. This CDR3 is 14 amino acids long. CDR3 region: CAWSWGGDNSPLHF. CDR3 in DNA: TGTGCCTGGAGTTGGGGAGGGGATAATTCACCCCTCCACTTT.

This chain links TRBV21-1 with TRBJ1-5. TRBV21-1 is an annotated pseudogene. The length of the CDR3 is 13 residues. The CDR3 region is CASSSLSGQPQHF. The CDR3 DNA reads TGTGCCAGCAGCAGCCTTTCGGGTCAGCCCCAGCATTTT.

This rearrangement joins TRBV29-1 to TRBJ2-2, with 7 nucleotides matching TRBD2. CDR1 is SQVTM and CDR2 is ANQGSEA in the germline V gene. With V trimmed by 5 bases and J by 0 bases, 6 bases remained unmatched. The CDR3 has 15 residues. CDR3 nucleotide sequence: TGCAGCGTTTTAGCGGGCGGCGCGAACACCGGGGAGCTGTTTTTT. This gives the protein CSVLAGGANTGELFF.

The CDR3: CASSRARSGPLGETQYF. In DNA, the CDR3 is TGTGCCAGCTCAAGAGCTCGTAGCGGGCCGCTTGGAGAGACCCAGTACTTC. This chain joins TRBV2 and TRBJ2-5; TRBD2 agrees at 7 bases. Germline V gene sequence: CDR1 SNHLY, CDR2 FYNNEI. The CDR3 runs 17 residues. V was clipped by 8 bases and J by 4 bases; unmatched bases: 19.